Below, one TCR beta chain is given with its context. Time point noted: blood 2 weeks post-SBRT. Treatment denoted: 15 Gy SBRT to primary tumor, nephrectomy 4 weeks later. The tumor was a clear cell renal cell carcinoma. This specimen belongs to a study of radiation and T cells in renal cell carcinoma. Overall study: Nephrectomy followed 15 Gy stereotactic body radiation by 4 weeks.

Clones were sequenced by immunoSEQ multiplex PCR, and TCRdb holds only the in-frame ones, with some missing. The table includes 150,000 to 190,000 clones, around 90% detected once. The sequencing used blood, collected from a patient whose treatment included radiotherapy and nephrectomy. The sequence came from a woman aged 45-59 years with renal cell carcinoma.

CDR3 in amino acids: CASSSGTVSGNTIYF. Written as DNA, the CDR3 is TGTGCCAGCAGCTCAGGGACAGTCTCTGGAAACACCATATATTTT. V gene TRBV5-4 combines with J gene TRBJ1-3; 7 nucleotides line up with TRBD1. Losses at the gene ends were 3 bases for V and 0 bases for J; bases not matched to a gene: 3. The CDR3 length is 15 residues. The germline gives CDR1 SGHNT, CDR2 YYREEE (reference sequence). Variable domain in full (rest from reference TRBV5-4 and TRBJ1-3): ETGVTQSPTHLIKTRGQQVTLRCSSQSGHNTVSWYQQALGQGPQFIFQYYREEENGRGNFPPRFSGLQFPNYSSELNVNALELDDSALYLCASSSGTVSGNTIYFGEGSWLTVV.